The 11 T cell receptor beta chains in this list originate from one sample, sequenced in a study of cytomegalovirus exposure and HLA in healthy donors. The PCR made use of 60 Vbeta and 13 Jbeta primers. Repertoires were generated with immunoSEQ multiplex PCR, while TCRdb's copy carries only in-frame clones and drops some. This table holds 100,000 to 150,000 clones, under 85% found once. Sequencing input: PBMCs. The receptor set was obtained from a woman in her 50s in good health and CMV-seropositive.

The chain carries TRBV30 and TRBJ1-2; no reliable D call. The CDR3 loop spans 13 amino acids. Germline CDR1 GTSNPN, CDR2 SVGIG (reference sequence). The V gene lost 5 bases and the J gene lost 1 base, with 11 bases spanning the gap. The CDR3 reads CAWAGTNNYGYTF. The CDR3 nucleotides read TGTGCCTGGGCGGGCACCAATAACTATGGCTACACCTTC.

This clone was observed a few times. The chain uses TRBV5-4 and TRBJ1-2; perhaps TRBD1 as D (5 bases). Germline V gene sequence: CDR1 SGHNT, CDR2 YYREEE (reference sequence). The CDR3 is made up of 15 amino acids. The V and J ends lost 5 bases and 3 bases respectively, with 17 bases between them. The CDR3 reads CASSLQGTPYYGYTF. In nucleotides, the CDR3 is TGTGCCAGCAGTCTCCAGGGTACCCCTTACTATGGCTACACCTTC.

The J gene is TRBJ2-7, the V gene TRBV10-2; perhaps TRBD2 as D (5 bases). The CDR3 loop spans 16 amino acids. Trimming removed 0 bases from V and 2 bases from J, with 14 bases in between. Germline V CDR1 and CDR2: WSHSY, SAAADI. Here the CDR3 DNA reads TGCGCCAGCAGTGAGTCTTCACGCGGGTACCCCTACGAGCAGTACTTC. Its protein is CASSESSRGYPYEQYF.

Concerning this clone itself: Other DNA sequences in the same sample also yield this CDR3. Here the CDR3 reads CASSLVRGQGGNYGYTF. The CDR3 coding sequence is TGTGCCAGCAGTTTAGTGAGAGGACAGGGTGGGAACTATGGCTACACCTTC. The gene calls are TRBV27 and TRBJ1-2; 8 bases map to TRBD1. CDR3 length: 17 residues. The germline V gene encodes CDR1 MNHEY and CDR2 SMNVEV (reference sequence). V was clipped by 2 bases and J by 2 bases; unmatched bases: 10.

The V gene is TRBV7-2, the J gene TRBJ2-7, with D perhaps matching TRBD2 (5 bases). Trimming took off 5 bases at V and 7 bases at J, with 12 bases between the two ends. The length of the CDR3 is 12 residues. Germline V gene lookup returns CDR1 SGHTA and CDR2 FQGNSA. CDR3: CASSRPTGEQYF. The CDR3 nucleotides are TGTGCCAGCAGCCGTCCGACGGGGGAGCAGTACTTC.

This chain uses TRBV5-1 with TRBJ2-7, with D tentatively TRBD1 (6 bases). Germline V gene sequence: CDR1 SGHRS, CDR2 YFSETQ. This CDR3 region has 16 residues. The germline V and J ends were trimmed by 4 bases and 5 bases, with 22 bases remaining between them. The CDR3 here is CASSSHLGAGADEQYF. As DNA, the CDR3 is TGCGCCAGCAGCAGCCATCTTGGGGCAGGGGCCGACGAGCAGTACTTC.

The genes are TRBV28 and TRBJ1-6, with 8 bases lining up with TRBD1. CDR3 size: 15 residues. The germline gives CDR1 MDHEN, CDR2 SYDVKM. V was clipped by 5 bases and J by 5 bases; unmatched bases: 5. As DNA, the CDR3 is TGTGCCAGCAGTCCGGCGACAGGGGATAATTCACCCCTCCACTTT. Protein: CASSPATGDNSPLHF.

The chain links TRBV29-1 to TRBJ2-1; D unresolved. This CDR3 is built from 12 residues. Trimming shortened V by 5 bases and J by 6 bases, and 11 bases separated the two germline ends. Germline CDR1 is SQVTM and CDR2 is ANQGSEA. CDR3: CSVRSTSNEQFF. The CDR3 region has the DNA TGCAGCGTTCGATCAACCAGCAATGAGCAGTTCTTC.

This chain connects TRBV10-2 to TRBJ1-1; 11 bases line up with TRBD1. Per germline, CDR1 WSHSY and CDR2 SAAADI. Trimming at V came to 2 bases and at J to 6 bases, leaving 8 bases not matched to a gene. This CDR3 is built from 16 residues. The CDR3 DNA sequence: TGCGCCAGCAGTGAGATTGAGGGACAGGGGGTGGCTGAAGCTTTCTTT. This codes for CASSEIEGQGVAEAFF.

The CDR3 loop is CASSLYLWATDTQYF. For the CDR3, the DNA is TGTGCCAGCAGTTTATATCTGTGGGCCACAGATACGCAGTATTTT. V is TRBV27 and J is TRBJ2-3; the D is unclear. The V gene lost 1 base and the J gene lost 2 bases, with 10 bases spanning the gap. CDR1 MNHEY and CDR2 SMNVEV come from the germline V gene (reference sequence). The CDR3 extends over 15 amino acids.

This chain joins TRBV5-4 and TRBJ2-7, with TRBD2 identical over 8 bases. The CDR3 spans 15 residues. V lost 2 bases and J lost 2; bases outside the gene matches: 6. Germline V gives CDR1 SGHNT, CDR2 YYREEE (reference sequence). CDR3 protein: CASSFRLAGTYEQYF. The CDR3 bases are TGTGCCAGCAGCTTTCGGCTAGCGGGTACCTACGAGCAGTACTTC.